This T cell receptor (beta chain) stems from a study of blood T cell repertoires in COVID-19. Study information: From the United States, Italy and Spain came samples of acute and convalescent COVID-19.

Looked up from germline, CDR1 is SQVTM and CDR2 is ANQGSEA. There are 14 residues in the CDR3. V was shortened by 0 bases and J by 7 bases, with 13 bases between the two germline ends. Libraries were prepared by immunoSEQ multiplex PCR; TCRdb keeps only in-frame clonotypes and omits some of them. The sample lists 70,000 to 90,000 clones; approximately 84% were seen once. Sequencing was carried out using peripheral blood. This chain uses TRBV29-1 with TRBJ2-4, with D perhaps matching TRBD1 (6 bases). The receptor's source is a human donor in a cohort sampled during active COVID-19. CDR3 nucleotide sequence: TGCAGCGTTGAAGATCGTCAGGGGTCGAACATTCAGTACTTC. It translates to CSVEDRQGSNIQYF.